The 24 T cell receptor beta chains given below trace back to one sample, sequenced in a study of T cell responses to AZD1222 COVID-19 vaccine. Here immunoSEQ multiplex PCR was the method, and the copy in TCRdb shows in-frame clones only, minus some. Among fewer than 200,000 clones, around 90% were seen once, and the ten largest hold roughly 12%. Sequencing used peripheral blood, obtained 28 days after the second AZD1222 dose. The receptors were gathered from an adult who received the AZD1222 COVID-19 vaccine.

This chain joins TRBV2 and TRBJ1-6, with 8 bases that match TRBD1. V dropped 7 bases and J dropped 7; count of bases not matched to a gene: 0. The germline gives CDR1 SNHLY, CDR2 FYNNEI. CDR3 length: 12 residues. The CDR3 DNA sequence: TGTGCCAGCAACAGGGGGAATTCACCCCTCCACTTT. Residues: CASNRGNSPLHF.

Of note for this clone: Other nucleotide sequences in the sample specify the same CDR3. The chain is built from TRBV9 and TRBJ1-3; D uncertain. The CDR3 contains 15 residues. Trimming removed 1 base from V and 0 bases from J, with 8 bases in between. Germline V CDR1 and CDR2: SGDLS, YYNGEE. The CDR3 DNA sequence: TGTGCCAGCAGCGTATCCGGTCTCTCTGGAAACACCATATATTTT. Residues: CASSVSGLSGNTIYF. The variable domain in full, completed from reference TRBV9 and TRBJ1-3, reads DSGVTQTPKHLITATGQRVTLRCSPRSGDLSVYWYQQSLDQGLQFLIQYYNGEERAKGNILERFSAQQFPDLHSELNLSSLELGDSALYFCASSVSGLSGNTIYFGEGSWLTVV.

CDR3 protein: CASSAFGGYTF. CDR3 nucleotides: TGTGCCAGCAGTGCCTTTGGAGGCTACACCTTC. V gene TRBV6-2 or TRBV6-3 combines with J gene TRBJ1-2; no clear D gene. Germline-derived CDR1 and CDR2 are MNHEY and SVGEGT. V dropped 5 bases and J dropped 8 bases, with 9 bases sitting between them. The CDR3 has 11 residues.

CDR3 residues: CASSFGSRDQAFF. The DNA for the CDR3 is TGTGCCAGCAGTTTCGGGAGTAGGGACCAAGCTTTCTTT. The rearrangement uses TRBV27 and TRBJ1-1; TRBD1 might be the D (5 bases). V was shortened by 3 bases and J by 9 bases, with 14 bases between the two germline ends. Germline lookup yields CDR1 MNHEY and CDR2 SMNVEV (reference sequence). The CDR3 loop spans 13 amino acids.

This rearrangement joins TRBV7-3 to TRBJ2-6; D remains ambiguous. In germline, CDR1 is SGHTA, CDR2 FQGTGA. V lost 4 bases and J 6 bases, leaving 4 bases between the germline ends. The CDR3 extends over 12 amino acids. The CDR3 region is CASSSPANVLTF. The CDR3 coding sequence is TGTGCCAGCAGCTCACCGGCCAACGTCCTGACTTTC.

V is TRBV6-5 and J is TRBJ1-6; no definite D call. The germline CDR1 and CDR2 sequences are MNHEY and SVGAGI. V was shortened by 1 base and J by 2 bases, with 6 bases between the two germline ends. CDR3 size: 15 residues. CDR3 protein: CASSYWGAYNSPLHF. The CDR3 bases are TGTGCCAGCAGTTACTGGGGAGCCTATAATTCACCCCTCCACTTT.

The CDR3 loop is CASRGTSAYNEQFF. Here the CDR3 DNA reads TGTGCCAGCAGGGGGACTAGCGCATACAATGAGCAGTTCTTC. This chain connects TRBV2 to TRBJ2-1, with 10 bases aligning to TRBD2. In germline, CDR1 is SNHLY, CDR2 FYNNEI. J gave up 4 bases and V 6 bases, and 3 bases lay outside the gene matches. This CDR3 is 14 amino acids long.

For the CDR3, the DNA is TGTGCCAGTAGTCCCCGACAGGTAAACTATGGCTACACCTTC. Its protein is CASSPRQVNYGYTF. The chain carries TRBV19 and TRBJ1-2; D is perhaps TRBD1 (6 bases). Germline V CDR1 and CDR2: LNHDA, SQIVND (reference sequence). The CDR3 runs 14 residues. Trimming took off 5 bases at V and 2 bases at J, with 12 bases between the two ends.

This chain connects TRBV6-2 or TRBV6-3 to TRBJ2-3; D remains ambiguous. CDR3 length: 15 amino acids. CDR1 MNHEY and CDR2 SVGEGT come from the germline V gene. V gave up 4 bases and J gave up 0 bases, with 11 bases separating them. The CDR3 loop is CASSSFRPSTDTQYF. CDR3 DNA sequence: TGTGCCAGCAGTTCCTTTCGGCCTAGCACAGATACGCAGTATTTT.

CDR3 residues: CASSPGDRANTIYF. The CDR3 DNA reads TGCGCCAGCAGCCCTGGGGACAGGGCAAACACCATATATTTT. The chain has TRBV4-1 and TRBJ1-3; 9 nucleotides agree with TRBD1. Germline V gene data show CDR1 as MGHRA and CDR2 as YSYEKL. V lost 4 bases, J lost 6 bases, and 4 bases stayed unmatched. The CDR3 length is 14 residues.

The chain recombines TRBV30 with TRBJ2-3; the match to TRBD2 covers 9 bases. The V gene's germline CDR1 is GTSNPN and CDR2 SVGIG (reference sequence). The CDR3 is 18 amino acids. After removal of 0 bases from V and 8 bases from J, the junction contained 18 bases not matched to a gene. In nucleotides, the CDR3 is TGTGCCTGGAGTGTACGTGGGGTTTGGAGCGGGGGGCCGGGTACGCAGTATTTT. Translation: CAWSVRGVWSGGPGTQYF.

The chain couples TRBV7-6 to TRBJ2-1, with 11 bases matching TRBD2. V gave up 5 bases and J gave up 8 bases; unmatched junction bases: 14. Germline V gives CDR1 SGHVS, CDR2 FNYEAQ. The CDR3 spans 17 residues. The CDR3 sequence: CASSQGASGGKIDEQFF. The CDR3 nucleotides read TGTGCCAGCAGCCAGGGGGCTAGCGGGGGGAAAATAGATGAGCAGTTCTTC.

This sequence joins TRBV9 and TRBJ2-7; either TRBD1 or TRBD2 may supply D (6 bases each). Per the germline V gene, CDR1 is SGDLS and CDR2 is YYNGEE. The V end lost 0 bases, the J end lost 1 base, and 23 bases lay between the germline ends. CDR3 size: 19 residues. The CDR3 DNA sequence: TGTGCCAGCAGCGTAGCTCGGTCAGGAGGGGGTTATTGGTCCTACGAGCAGTACTTC. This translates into CASSVARSGGGYWSYEQYF.

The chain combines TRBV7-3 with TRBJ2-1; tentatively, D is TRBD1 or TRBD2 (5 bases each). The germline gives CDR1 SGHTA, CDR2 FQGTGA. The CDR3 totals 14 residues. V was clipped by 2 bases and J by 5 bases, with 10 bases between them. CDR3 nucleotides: TGTGCCAGCAGCTTATATGAGGGGCACAATGAGCAGTTCTTC. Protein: CASSLYEGHNEQFF.

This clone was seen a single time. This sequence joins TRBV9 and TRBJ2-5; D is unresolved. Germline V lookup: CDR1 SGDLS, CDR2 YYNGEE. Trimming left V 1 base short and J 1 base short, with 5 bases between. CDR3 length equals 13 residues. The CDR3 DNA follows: TGTGCCAGCAGCGTAAACCCCCAAGAGACCCAGTACTTC. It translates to CASSVNPQETQYF.

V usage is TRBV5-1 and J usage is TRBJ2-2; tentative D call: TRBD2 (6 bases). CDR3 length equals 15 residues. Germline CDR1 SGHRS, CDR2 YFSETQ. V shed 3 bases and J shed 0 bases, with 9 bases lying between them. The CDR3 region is CASSSGTPNTGELFF. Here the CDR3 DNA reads TGCGCCAGCAGCTCCGGGACTCCGAACACCGGGGAGCTGTTTTTT.

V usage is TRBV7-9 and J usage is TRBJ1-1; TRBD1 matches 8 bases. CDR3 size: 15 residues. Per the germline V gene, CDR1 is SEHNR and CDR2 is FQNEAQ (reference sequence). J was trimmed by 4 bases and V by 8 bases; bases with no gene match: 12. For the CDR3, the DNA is TGTGCCAGCCGAACCGGGACAGGATTGAGCACTGAAGCTTTCTTT. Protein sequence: CASRTGTGLSTEAFF.

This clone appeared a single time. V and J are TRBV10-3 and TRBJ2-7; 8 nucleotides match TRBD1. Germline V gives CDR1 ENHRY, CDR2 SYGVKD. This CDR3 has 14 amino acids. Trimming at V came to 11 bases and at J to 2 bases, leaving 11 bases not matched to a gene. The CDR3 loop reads CAVSGDRTTYEQYF. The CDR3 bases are TGTGCCGTCTCTGGGGACAGGACCACCTACGAGCAGTACTTC.

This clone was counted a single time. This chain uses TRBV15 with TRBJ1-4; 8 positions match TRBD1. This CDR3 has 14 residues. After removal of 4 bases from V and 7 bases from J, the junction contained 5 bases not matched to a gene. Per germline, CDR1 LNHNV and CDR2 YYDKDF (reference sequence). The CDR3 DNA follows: TGTGCCACCAGCATGGACAGGGTGCGTGAAAAACTGTTTTTT. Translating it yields CATSMDRVREKLFF.

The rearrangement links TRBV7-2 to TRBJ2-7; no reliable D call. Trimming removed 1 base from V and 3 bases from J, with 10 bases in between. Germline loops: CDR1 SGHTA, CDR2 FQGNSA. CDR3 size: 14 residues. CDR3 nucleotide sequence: TGTGCCAGCAGCTTAGAAGGATTTCGCTACGAGCAGTACTTC. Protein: CASSLEGFRYEQYF.

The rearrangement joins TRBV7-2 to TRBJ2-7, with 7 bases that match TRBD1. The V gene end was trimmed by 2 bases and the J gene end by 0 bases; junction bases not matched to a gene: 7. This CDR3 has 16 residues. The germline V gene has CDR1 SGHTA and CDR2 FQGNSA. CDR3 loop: CASSLSGTASSYEQYF. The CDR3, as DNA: TGTGCCAGCAGCTTATCTGGGACAGCCAGCTCCTACGAGCAGTACTTC.

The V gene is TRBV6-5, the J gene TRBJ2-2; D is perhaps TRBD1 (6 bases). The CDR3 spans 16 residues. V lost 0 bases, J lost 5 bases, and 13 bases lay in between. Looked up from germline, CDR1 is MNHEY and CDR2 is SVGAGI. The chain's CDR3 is CASSYSGQTGTGELFF. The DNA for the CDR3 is TGTGCCAGCAGTTACTCCGGACAGACGGGGACCGGGGAGCTGTTTTTT.

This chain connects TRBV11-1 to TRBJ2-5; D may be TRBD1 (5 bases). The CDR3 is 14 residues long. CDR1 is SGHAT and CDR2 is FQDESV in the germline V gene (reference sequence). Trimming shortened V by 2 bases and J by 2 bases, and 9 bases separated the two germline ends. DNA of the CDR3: TGTGCCAGCAGCTTAAGGGGTTCACAAGAGACCCAGTACTTC. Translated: CASSLRGSQETQYF.

Here the CDR3 DNA reads TGTGCCAGCAGCGGGACGGGACCCCAAGAGACCCAGTACTTC. Amino acids: CASSGTGPQETQYF. V usage is TRBV9 and J usage is TRBJ2-5; D tentatively reads TRBD1 or TRBD2 (5 bases each). CDR3 length equals 14 residues. V was pared by 3 bases and J by 1 base, with 10 bases between. Germline V lookup: CDR1 SGDLS, CDR2 YYNGEE.